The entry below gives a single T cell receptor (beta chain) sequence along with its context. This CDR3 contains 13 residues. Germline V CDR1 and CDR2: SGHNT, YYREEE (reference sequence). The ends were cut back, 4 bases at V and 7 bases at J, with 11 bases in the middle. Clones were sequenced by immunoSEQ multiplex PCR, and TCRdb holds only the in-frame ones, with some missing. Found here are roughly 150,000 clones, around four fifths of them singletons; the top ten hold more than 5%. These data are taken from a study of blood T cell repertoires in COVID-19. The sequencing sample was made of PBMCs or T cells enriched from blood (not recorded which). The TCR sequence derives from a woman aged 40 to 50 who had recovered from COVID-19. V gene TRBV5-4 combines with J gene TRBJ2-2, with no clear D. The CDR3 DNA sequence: TGTGCCAGCAGCCTGGGGTCCGGCGGGGAGCTGTTTTTT. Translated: CASSLGSGGELFF.